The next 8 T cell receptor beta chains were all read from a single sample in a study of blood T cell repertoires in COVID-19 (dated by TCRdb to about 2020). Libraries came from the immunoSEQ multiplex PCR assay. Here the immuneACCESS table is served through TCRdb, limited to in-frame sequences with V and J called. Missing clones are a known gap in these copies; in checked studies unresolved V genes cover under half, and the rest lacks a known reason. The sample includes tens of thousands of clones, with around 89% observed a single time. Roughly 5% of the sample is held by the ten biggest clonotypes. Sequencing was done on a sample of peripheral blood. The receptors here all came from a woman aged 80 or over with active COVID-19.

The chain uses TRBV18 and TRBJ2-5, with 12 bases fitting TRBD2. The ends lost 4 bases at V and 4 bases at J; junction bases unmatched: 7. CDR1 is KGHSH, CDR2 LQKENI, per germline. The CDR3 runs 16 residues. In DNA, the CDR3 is TGTGCCAGCTCACTCACGACTAGCGGGAGTACAGAGACCCAGTACTTC. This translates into CASSLTTSGSTETQYF.

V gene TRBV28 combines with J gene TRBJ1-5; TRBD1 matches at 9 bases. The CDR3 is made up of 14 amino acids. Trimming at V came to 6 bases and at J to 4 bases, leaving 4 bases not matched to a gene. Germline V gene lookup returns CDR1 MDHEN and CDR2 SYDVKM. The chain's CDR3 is CASSQTGGNQPQHF. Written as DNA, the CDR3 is TGTGCCAGCAGCCAGACAGGGGGGAATCAGCCCCAGCATTTT. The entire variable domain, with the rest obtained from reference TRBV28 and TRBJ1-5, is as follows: DVKVTQSSRYLVKRTGEKVFLECVQDMDHENMFWYRQDPGLGLRLIYFSYDVKMKEKGDIPEGYSVSREKKERFSLILESASTNQTSMYLCASSQTGGNQPQHFGDGTRLSIL.

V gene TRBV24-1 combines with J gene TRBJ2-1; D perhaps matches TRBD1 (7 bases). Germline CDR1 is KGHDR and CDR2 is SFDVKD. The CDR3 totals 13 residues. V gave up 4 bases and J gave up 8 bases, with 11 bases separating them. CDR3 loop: CATSDGRGDEQFF. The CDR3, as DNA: TGTGCCACCAGTGACGGCAGGGGGGATGAGCAGTTCTTC.

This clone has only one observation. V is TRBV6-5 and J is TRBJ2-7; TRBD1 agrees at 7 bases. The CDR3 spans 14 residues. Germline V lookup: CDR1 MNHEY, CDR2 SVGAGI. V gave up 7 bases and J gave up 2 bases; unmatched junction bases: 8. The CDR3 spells CASTKGAATYEQYF. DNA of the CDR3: TGTGCCAGCACCAAGGGGGCAGCTACCTACGAGCAGTACTTC.

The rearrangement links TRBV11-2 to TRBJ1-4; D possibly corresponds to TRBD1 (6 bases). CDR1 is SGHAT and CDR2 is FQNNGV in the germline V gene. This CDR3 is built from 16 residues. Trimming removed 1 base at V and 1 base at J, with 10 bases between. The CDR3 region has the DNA TGTGCCAGCAGCTTAGGAATACAGGGAACTAATGAAAAACTGTTTTTT. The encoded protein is CASSLGIQGTNEKLFF.

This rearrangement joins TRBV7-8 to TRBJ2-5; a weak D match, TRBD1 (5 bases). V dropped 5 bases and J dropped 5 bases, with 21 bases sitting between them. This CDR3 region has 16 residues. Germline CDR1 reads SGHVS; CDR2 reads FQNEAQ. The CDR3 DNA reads TGTGCCAGCAGCCCAAGCAGACAGCTCTCTTCCGAGACCCAGTACTTC. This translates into CASSPSRQLSSETQYF.

Written as DNA, the CDR3 is TGTGCCAGCAGCTCGCAAAATGACTGGAATGAGCAGTTCTTC. Residues: CASSSQNDWNEQFF. This chain connects TRBV11-2 to TRBJ2-1, with unresolved D. Germline-derived CDR1 and CDR2 are SGHAT and FQNNGV. V was shortened by 4 bases and J by 7 bases, with 14 bases between the two germline ends. The CDR3 sequence is 14 residues long.

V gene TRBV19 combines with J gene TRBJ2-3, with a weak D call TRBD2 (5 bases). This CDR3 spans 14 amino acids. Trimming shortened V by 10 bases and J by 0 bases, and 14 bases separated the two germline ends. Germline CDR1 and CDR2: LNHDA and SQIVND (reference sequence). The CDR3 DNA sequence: TGTGCCACCACGGGGAAGGGAAGCACAGATACGCAGTATTTT. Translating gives CATTGKGSTDTQYF.